This T cell receptor (beta chain) appears in the sequencing data of a study of cytomegalovirus exposure and HLA in healthy donors. Profiled with immunoSEQ multiplex PCR; TCRdb holds only in-frame clones, not every one. The data contain 70,000 to 80,000 clones, approximately 95% of them singletons. Of note for this clone: Its specificity is unknown.

Study-wide results and caveats: Reported performance of the classifier showed diagnosis of cytomegalovirus status with high specificity and sensitivity.

After removal of 0 bases from V and 2 bases from J, the junction contained 2 bases not matched to a gene. The CDR3 spans 15 residues. Germline V gives CDR1 SGHKS, CDR2 YYEKEE (reference sequence). The clonotype was recovered from a woman aged 18-30 years in good health and CMV-seronegative. This sequence joins TRBV5-5 and TRBJ1-5; TRBD1 aligns across 7 bases. The sequencing sample was made of PBMCs. The CDR3 nucleotides read TGTGCCAGCAGCTTGGAGGGGGCAGGCAATCAGCCCCAGCATTTT. It encodes CASSLEGAGNQPQHF.